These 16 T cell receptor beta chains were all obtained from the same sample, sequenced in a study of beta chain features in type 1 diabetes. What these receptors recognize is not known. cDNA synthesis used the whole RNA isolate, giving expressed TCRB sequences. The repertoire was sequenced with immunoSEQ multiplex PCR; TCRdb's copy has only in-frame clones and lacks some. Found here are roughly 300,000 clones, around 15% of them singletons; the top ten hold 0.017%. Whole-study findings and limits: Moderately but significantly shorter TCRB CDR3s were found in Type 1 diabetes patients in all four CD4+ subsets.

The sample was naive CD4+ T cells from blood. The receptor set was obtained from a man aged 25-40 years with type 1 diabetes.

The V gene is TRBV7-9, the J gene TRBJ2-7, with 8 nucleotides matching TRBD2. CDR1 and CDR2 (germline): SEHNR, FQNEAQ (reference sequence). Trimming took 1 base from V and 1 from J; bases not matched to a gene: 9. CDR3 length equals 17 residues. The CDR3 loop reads CASSLGAGTRASYEQYF. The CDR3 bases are TGTGCCAGCAGCTTAGGTGCCGGGACTAGGGCTTCCTACGAGCAGTACTTC.

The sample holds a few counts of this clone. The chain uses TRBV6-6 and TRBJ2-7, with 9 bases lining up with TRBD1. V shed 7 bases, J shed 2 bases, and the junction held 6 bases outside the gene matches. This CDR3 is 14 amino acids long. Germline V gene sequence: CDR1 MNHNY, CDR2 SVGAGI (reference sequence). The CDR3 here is CASNPGQGPYEQYF. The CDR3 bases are TGTGCCAGCAATCCCGGACAGGGGCCCTACGAGCAGTACTTC.

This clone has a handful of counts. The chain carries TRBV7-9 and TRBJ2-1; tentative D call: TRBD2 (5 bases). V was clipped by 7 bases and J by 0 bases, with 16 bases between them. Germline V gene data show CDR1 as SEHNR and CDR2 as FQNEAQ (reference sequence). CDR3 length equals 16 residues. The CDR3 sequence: CASTPRGLSSYNEQFF. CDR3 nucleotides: TGTGCCAGCACCCCCCGGGGTTTGAGCTCCTACAATGAGCAGTTCTTC.

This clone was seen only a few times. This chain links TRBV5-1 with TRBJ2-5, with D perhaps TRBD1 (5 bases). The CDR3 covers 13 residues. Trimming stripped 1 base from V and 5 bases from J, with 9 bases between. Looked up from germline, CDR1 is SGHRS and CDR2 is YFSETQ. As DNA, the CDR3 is TGCGCCAGCAGCTTGAGACAGTGGGAGACCCAGTACTTC. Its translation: CASSLRQWETQYF.

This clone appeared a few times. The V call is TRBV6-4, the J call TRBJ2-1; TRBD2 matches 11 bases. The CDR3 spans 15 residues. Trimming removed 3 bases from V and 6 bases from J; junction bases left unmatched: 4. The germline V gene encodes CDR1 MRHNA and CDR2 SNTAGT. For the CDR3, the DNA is TGTGCCAGCAGTGAAGTAGCGGGAGGGCCCAATGAGCAGTTCTTC. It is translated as CASSEVAGGPNEQFF.

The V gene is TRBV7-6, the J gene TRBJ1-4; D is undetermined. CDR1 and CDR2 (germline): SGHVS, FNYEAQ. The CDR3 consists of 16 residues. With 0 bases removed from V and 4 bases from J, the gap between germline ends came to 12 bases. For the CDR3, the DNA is TGTGCCAGCAGCTTAGCTAGCCCTGGATATAATGAAAAACTGTTTTTT. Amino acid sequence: CASSLASPGYNEKLFF.

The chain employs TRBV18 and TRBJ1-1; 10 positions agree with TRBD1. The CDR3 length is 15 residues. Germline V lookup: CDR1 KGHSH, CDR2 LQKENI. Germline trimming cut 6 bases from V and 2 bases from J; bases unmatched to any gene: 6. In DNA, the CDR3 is TGTGCCAGCTCCCCGGGACAGGGGTTAAACACTGAAGCTTTCTTT. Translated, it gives CASSPGQGLNTEAFF.

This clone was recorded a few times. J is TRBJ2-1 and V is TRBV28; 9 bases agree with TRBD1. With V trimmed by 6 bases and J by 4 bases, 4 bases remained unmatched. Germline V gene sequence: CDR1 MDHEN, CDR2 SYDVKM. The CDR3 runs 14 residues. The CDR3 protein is CASRSGTGYNEQFF. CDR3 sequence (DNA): TGTGCCAGCAGATCCGGGACAGGGTACAATGAGCAGTTCTTC.

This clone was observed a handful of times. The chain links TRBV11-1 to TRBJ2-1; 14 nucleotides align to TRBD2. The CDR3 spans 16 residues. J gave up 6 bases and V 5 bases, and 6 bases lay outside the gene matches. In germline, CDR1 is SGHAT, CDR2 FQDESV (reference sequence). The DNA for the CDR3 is TGTGCCAGCAGCCCATCGACTAGCGGGAGGGCCAATGAGCAGTTCTTC. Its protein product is CASSPSTSGRANEQFF.

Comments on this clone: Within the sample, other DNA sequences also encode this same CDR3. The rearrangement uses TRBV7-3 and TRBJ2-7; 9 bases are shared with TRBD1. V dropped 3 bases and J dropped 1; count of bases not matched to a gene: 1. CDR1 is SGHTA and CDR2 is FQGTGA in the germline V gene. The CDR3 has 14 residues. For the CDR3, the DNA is TGTGCCAGCAGCTTGGACAGGGGTTCCTACGAGCAGTACTTC. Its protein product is CASSLDRGSYEQYF.

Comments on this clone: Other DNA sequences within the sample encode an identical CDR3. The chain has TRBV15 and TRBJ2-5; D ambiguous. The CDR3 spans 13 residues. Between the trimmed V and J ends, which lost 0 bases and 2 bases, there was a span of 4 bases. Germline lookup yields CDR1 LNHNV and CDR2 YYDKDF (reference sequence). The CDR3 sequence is CATSRDLQETQYF. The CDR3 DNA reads TGTGCCACCAGCAGAGATCTTCAAGAGACCCAGTACTTC.

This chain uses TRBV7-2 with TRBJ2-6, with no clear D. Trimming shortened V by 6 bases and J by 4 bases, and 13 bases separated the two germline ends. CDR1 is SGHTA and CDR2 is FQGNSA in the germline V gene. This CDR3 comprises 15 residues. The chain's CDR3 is CASRLTPTGANVLTF. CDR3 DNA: TGTGCCAGCAGACTGACCCCGACAGGGGCCAACGTCCTGACTTTC.

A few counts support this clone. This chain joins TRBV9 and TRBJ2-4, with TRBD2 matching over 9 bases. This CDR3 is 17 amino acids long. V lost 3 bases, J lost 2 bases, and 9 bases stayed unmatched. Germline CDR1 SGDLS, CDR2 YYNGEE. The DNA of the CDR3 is TGTGCCAGCAGCGCTAGTAGCGGGAGTGGGTCCAAAAACATTCAGTACTTC. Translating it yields CASSASSGSGSKNIQYF.

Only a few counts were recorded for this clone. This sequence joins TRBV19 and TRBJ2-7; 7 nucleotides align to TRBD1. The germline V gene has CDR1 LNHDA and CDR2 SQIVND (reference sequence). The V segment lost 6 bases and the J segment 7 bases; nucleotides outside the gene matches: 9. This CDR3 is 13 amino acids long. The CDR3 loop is CASSAETGSEQYF. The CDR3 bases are TGTGCCAGTAGCGCGGAGACAGGGAGTGAGCAGTACTTC.

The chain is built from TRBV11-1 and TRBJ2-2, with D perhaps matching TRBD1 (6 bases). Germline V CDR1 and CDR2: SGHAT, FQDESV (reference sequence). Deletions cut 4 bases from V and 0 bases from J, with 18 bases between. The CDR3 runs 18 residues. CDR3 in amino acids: CASSYPRGQTSNTGELFF. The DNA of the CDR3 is TGTGCCAGCAGCTACCCCAGGGGCCAGACTTCGAACACCGGGGAGCTGTTTTTT.

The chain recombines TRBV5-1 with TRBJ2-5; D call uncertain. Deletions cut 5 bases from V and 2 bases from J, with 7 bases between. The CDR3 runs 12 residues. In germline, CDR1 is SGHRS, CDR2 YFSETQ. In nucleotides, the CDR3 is TGCGCCAGCAGTCCGGGTCAAGAGACCCAGTACTTC. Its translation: CASSPGQETQYF.